Shown below are 17 T cell receptor beta chains from a single sample sequenced in a study of identical twins (dated by TCRdb to 2016 to 2018). Receptor libraries were prepared by 5' RACE. For sequencing, an Illumina HiSeq 2000 was employed. TCRdb handled the public reads itself, with Q25 trimming in fastp and clone calling in MiXCR, and kept productive beta chains. A single entry per CDR3 protein holds the most common genes and DNA from its merged rows. Present in this sample are hundreds of thousands of distinct CDR3 sequences, more than 6.5% of which were seen just once. The ten most abundant clones make up about 0.98% of the sample. This sample also belongs to another study, concerning yellow fever vaccine responses in identical twins.

The sample taken for sequencing was PBMCs. Source of these receptors: a woman under 30 in good health.

This clonotype was seen a few times. The CDR3 region is CASRETWTGETQYF. The CDR3 nucleotides read TGTGCCAGCAGGGAGACCTGGACAGGCGAGACCCAGTACTTC. The J gene is TRBJ2-5, the V gene TRBV2; 7 bases map to TRBD1. V shed 6 bases, J shed 5 bases, and the junction held 9 bases outside the gene matches. The CDR3 sequence is 14 residues long. Looked up from germline, CDR1 is SNHLY and CDR2 is FYNNEI.

The sample holds many counts of this clonotype. The rearrangement uses TRBV7-2 and TRBJ2-5; D may match TRBD1 or TRBD2 (6 bases each). The CDR3 consists of 15 residues. From germline, CDR1 is SGHTA and CDR2 FQGNSA. Trimming removed 5 bases at V and 2 bases at J, with 15 bases between. The CDR3 here is CASSPRGAPQETQYF. CDR3 coding DNA: TGTGCCAGCAGCCCAAGGGGGGCTCCTCAAGAGACCCAGTACTTC. Supplemented by reference TRBV7-2 and TRBJ2-5, the full variable domain reads GAGVSQSPSNKVTEKGKDVELRCDPISGHTALYWYRQSLGQGLEFLIYFQGNSAPDKSGLPSDRFSAERTGGSVSTLTIQRTQQEDSAVYLCASSPRGAPQETQYFGPGTRLLVL.

This chain links TRBV6-5 with TRBJ1-1; D gene ambiguous. CDR3 length: 16 amino acids. Germline lookup yields CDR1 MNHEY and CDR2 SVGAGI. The germline V and J ends were trimmed by 0 bases and 0 bases, with 11 bases remaining between them. CDR3 sequence: CASSYSSGIVNTEAFF. DNA of the CDR3: TGTGCCAGCAGTTACTCGTCCGGCATAGTGAACACTGAAGCTTTCTTT.

This clonotype turned up a few times. The V and J genes are TRBV11-2 and TRBJ2-1; TRBD2 agrees at 12 bases. The CDR3 covers 16 residues. V lost 5 bases, J lost 6 bases, and 8 bases stayed unmatched. Germline CDR1 and CDR2: SGHAT and FQNNGV. The CDR3 DNA reads TGTGCCAGCAGCGCCCTGACTAGCGGGGGATCCAATGAGCAGTTCTTC. It encodes CASSALTSGGSNEQFF.

There are a few counts of this clonotype. This chain joins TRBV21-1 and TRBJ2-6; the D call of TRBD1 is as the table states it, not checked on the DNA. TRBV21-1 is annotated as a pseudogene. The CDR3 totals 19 residues. CDR3 sequence (DNA): TGTGCCAGCACCCCCCAAACCGGGACAGGTCCCTCTGGGGCCAACGTCCTGACTTTC. This codes for CASTPQTGTGPSGANVLTF.

The sample holds many counts of this clonotype. The chain has TRBV12-3 or TRBV12-4 and TRBJ2-7; TRBD1 is a possible D gene (6 bases). The CDR3 runs 15 residues. Trimming stripped 7 bases from V and 3 bases from J, with 19 bases between. The CDR3 region is CASNPGTRKSYEQYF. The CDR3 DNA follows: TGTGCCAGCAACCCAGGGACACGGAAAAGCTACGAGCAGTACTTC.

V gene TRBV6-1 combines with J gene TRBJ1-2, with 8 bases that match TRBD1. The CDR3 is 14 amino acids. After removal of 5 bases from V and 5 bases from J, the junction contained 7 bases not matched to a gene. Germline V gene lookup returns CDR1 MNHNS and CDR2 SASEGT. Here the CDR3 reads CASSTTGEVYGYTF. In DNA form, the CDR3 reads TGTGCCAGCAGTACGACAGGGGAGGTTTATGGCTACACCTTC.

In nucleotides, the CDR3 is TGCGCCAGCTCATTAATAGGAGGTCCCGGGACCCAGTACTTC. Translating it yields CASSLIGGPGTQYF. The chain employs TRBV4-1 and TRBJ2-5; D might be TRBD2 (5 bases). The CDR3 is made up of 14 amino acids. The ends were cut back, 8 bases at V and 7 bases at J, with 20 bases in the middle. The V gene's germline CDR1 is MGHRA and CDR2 YSYEKL.

This chain uses TRBV5-6 with TRBJ2-7, with D possibly TRBD1 on 5 matching bases. Germline-derived CDR1 and CDR2 are SGHDT and YYEEEE. Trimming took off 1 base at V and 2 bases at J, with 16 bases between the two ends. The CDR3 runs 16 residues. The chain's CDR3 is CASSLLRNRRTYEQYF. The DNA of the CDR3 is TGTGCCAGCAGCTTGTTGAGGAACAGGCGTACCTACGAGCAGTACTTC.

This clonotype was found a few times. The V call is TRBV6-5, the J call TRBJ2-7; D call uncertain. Deletions cut 0 bases from V and 1 base from J, with 10 bases between. In germline, CDR1 is MNHEY, CDR2 SVGAGI. The CDR3 consists of 15 residues. CDR3 amino acids: CASSYSSWVSYEQYF. CDR3 nucleotide sequence: TGTGCCAGCAGTTACTCCTCTTGGGTGTCCTACGAGCAGTACTTC.

This clonotype was found a few times. This rearrangement joins TRBV6-1 to TRBJ1-2; TRBD1 agrees at 11 bases. Germline loops: CDR1 MNHNS, CDR2 SASEGT. Trimming removed 6 bases from V and 3 bases from J; junction bases left unmatched: 6. The length of the CDR3 is 15 residues. In nucleotides, the CDR3 is TGTGCCAGCAGGGGCGGACAGGGGGCGGACTATGGCTACACCTTC. Translating gives CASRGGQGADYGYTF.

This clonotype appeared many times. This sequence joins TRBV7-9 and TRBJ1-2; 7 positions match TRBD1. This CDR3 comprises 12 residues. V dropped 5 bases and J dropped 8; count of bases not matched to a gene: 5. The germline CDR1 and CDR2 sequences are SEHNR and FQNEAQ (reference sequence). The CDR3 here is CASSATGSGYTF. The DNA for the CDR3 is TGTGCCAGCAGCGCGACAGGGAGCGGCTACACCTTC. Using reference TRBV7-9 and TRBJ1-2 for the parts outside the CDR3, the full variable domain is DTGVSQNPRHKITKRGQNVTFRCDPISEHNRLYWYRQTLGQGPEFLTYFQNEAQLEKSRLLSDRFSAERPKGSFSTLEIQRTEQGDSAMYLCASSATGSGYTFGSGTRLTVV.

The CDR3 is CASSFPKARNRDSRIWYEQYF. The CDR3 DNA is TGTGCCAGCAGCTTCCCCAAGGCGCGGAACCGGGACAGTCGAATTTGGTACGAGCAGTACTTC. J is TRBJ2-7 and V is TRBV11-2; 7 bases line up with TRBD1. Germline trimming cut 3 bases from V and 4 bases from J; bases unmatched to any gene: 27. Germline assignment: CDR1 SGHAT and CDR2 FQNNGV. The CDR3 is 21 residues long. Drawing the rest from reference TRBV11-2 and TRBJ2-7, the complete variable domain is EAGVAQSPRYKIIEKRQSVAFWCNPISGHATLYWYQQILGQGPKLLIQFQNNGVVDDSQLPKDRFSAERLKGVDSTLKIQPAKLEDSAVYLCASSFPKARNRDSRIWYEQYFGPGTRLTVT.

To note about this clonotype: A read error may explain this, as a much larger clone is one base away. The chain links TRBV28 to TRBJ2-2; no reliable D call. The CDR3 loop spans 12 amino acids. Germline CDR1 is MDHEN and CDR2 is SYDVKM. V was cut by 3 bases and J by 6 bases, with 5 bases left in between. CDR3 nucleotides: TGTGCCAGCAGTTTTTACGCCGGGGAGCTGTTTTTT. This codes for CASSFYAGELFF.

The chain uses TRBV15 and TRBJ1-4; maybe TRBD1 (5 bases). This CDR3 has 16 amino acids. Trimming removed 4 bases at V and 5 bases at J, with 17 bases between. Per germline, CDR1 LNHNV and CDR2 YYDKDF (reference sequence). Here the CDR3 DNA reads TGTGCCACCAGCACGGACTGGGACCGCCGAAATGAAAAACTGTTTTTT. It specifies CATSTDWDRRNEKLFF.

This clonotype appeared a few times. The chain couples TRBV4-3 to TRBJ2-5; 10 nucleotides agree with TRBD1. CDR3 length: 15 residues. Germline V gives CDR1 LGHNA, CDR2 YSLEER. The J segment lost 0 bases and the V segment lost 4 bases, leaving 2 bases of the junction unmatched. CDR3 nucleotides: TGCGCCAGCAGCCGGGGGACAGGGGACCAAGAGACCCAGTACTTC. Translating gives CASSRGTGDQETQYF.

This CDR3 is CASSSRQVGRPEAFF. DNA for the CDR3: TGTGCCAGCAGCTCCCGACAGGTGGGACGACCTGAAGCTTTCTTT. The chain carries TRBV13 and TRBJ1-1, with TRBD1 as a possible D gene (6 bases). Germline CDR1 PRHDT, CDR2 FYEKMQ (reference sequence). Trimming cost V 4 bases and J 6 bases, with 18 bases left between them. This CDR3 is 15 amino acids long.